A single count supports the clone carrying this T cell receptor beta chain. Its specificity is not known. The sample belongs to a study of T cell responses to AZD1222 COVID-19 vaccine. Study-wide results and caveats: Regions 160-218 and 743-854 held dominance among vaccine-associated CD4 TCRs, which spanned spike. A mostly white British donor set with more females was recruited, and clonal diversity was possibly underestimated. Repertoires were sampled only after the peak T cell response.

TCRdb's table, derived via immunoSEQ multiplex PCR, lists solely in-frame clones and lacks some. The sample includes 85,000 to 120,000 clones, approximately 88% seen only once; the top ten take approximately 15%. The CDR3 is 15 amino acids. The germline CDR1 and CDR2 sequences are SGHRS and YFSETQ. Trimming stripped 0 bases from V and 4 bases from J, with 10 bases between. The sample consisted of peripheral blood, taken on day 0 of AZD1222 vaccination. The rearrangement joins TRBV5-1 to TRBJ1-4; D unclear. The TCR comes from an adult in good health. Here the CDR3 DNA reads TGCGCCAGCAGCTTGGGATCAGGCCTTAATGAAAAACTGTTTTTT. Translation gives CASSLGSGLNEKLFF. Complete variable domain (other parts from reference TRBV5-1 and TRBJ1-4): KAGVTQTPRYLIKTRGQQVTLSCSPISGHRSVSWYQQTPGQGLQFLFEYFSETQRNKGNFPGRFSGRQFSNSRSEMNVSTLELGDSALYLCASSLGSGLNEKLFFGSGTQLSVL.